This TCR beta chain is drawn from a study of neurological immune-mediated disorders (dated by TCRdb to about 2019). Looking at the study overall: Peripheral blood TCR-beta repertoires from patients with HTLV-I-associated myelopathy (HAM/TSP), patients with multiple sclerosis, and healthy controls were compared in the study using UMI-based sequencing. The approximately 100 TCR-beta libraries included longitudinal samples, technical triplicates and paired sorted CD4+ and CD8+ T-cell subsets alongside PBMC samples. Of the approximately 66 subjects in the cohort, approximately 15 were HAM/TSP patients, approximately 35 were multiple sclerosis patients, and around 20 were healthy controls. General findings and caveats noted by the study authors: TCR clonal expansion was highest in HAM/TSP patients and lowest in MS patients, with MS patients falling below even healthy controls. No identical CDR3 amino acid sequences were found to be shared among expanded clones across subjects, suggesting that TCR-beta repertoires were private in all groups.

Blood bank volunteers in Maryland, USA served as the healthy controls. For unsorted PBMC libraries, 2 million PBMCs were used after storage in RNAlater at -80 degrees C until RNA extraction. Peripheral blood was subjected to Ficoll-Hypaque density gradient centrifugation to isolate PBMCs, which were then cryopreserved in liquid nitrogen. CDR1 and CDR2, per the germline V gene, are MGHRA and YSYEKL. Unmatched junction bases come to 10, with V trimmed by 3 bases and J by 3 bases. Taken from cysteine to phenylalanine, the CDR3 has 16 residues. Here the CDR3 DNA is all that survives: 48 bases in frame from base 1. To synthesize cDNA, template-switch 5'RACE was performed with a primer carrying a 10-nucleotide random unique molecular identifier so that each TCR transcript was tagged. Every sequencing run yielded over 180 million TCR-beta sequences covering 15-18 subjects. Total RNA was extracted with the RNeasy kit. TCR-beta VDJ regions were amplified with primers for the TCR constant region and the 5'RACE anchor, using the KAPA Real-time Library Amplification kit. A first PCR added sample indexes and Illumina adaptors, and a second PCR then raised library yield. The roughly 650 bp TCR product was size-selected on a 2% E-gel SizeSelection system after Ampure bead purification. Before pooling, library quality was assessed on a Bioanalyzer, concentration was determined with Qubit, and library quantification was performed with the Kapa Library Quantification kit. Paired-end 2 x 150 bp sequencing of the libraries was performed on an Illumina HiSeq 2500. To increase sequence diversity, about 25-31% phiX was spiked into each library pool. Concerning the study's data processing: Quality-filtered reads were processed with the UMI-based MiGEC pipeline, which removed over 75% of raw TCR sequences during error correction. VDJ genes were aligned to IMGT germline references, and clonotypes were defined by unique CDR3 amino acid sequence plus V-J genes. Clonal expansion, Shannon diversity, and CDR3 relatedness (CalcPairwiseDistances, ClusterSamples) were evaluated with VDJtools, and phylogenetic trees were built with CLCbio workbench. A clone was classed as expanded if it had 8 or more unique UMIs, a cutoff based on coefficient-of-variation modelling across technical triplicates. TCRdb itself trimmed the public reads at Q25 with fastp, ran MiXCR and retained productive beta chains. Each entry is one CDR3 protein sequence, shown with its most common DNA and genes. The V and J calls come from TCRdb's annotation, not from the publication. The sample yields 72,000 or so distinct CDR3 sequences; roughly a sixth were counted once. The ten largest clones add up to roughly 14% of the sample.

This clonotype was observed many times. The clone's antigen remains unknown. Qualities for individual bases were not recorded, and no much larger clone is one base off. This receptor was taken from a woman in her thirties or forties in good health. The material sequenced was PBMCs. This sequence uses TRBV4-1 and TRBJ1-1; TRBD1 lines up with 7 middle nucleotides. The DNA reads as follows: TGCGCCAGCAGCCAGCATGACAGGGATCCGGACACTGAAGCTTTCTTT. It encodes CASSQHDRDPDTEAFF.